This record covers a single T cell receptor beta chain. Its antigen is unidentified. This record belongs to a study of cytomegalovirus exposure and HLA in healthy donors. Study-wide results and limits: Three chains tied to CMV proved CMV antigen-specific in vitro.

The junction had 7 bases not matched to a gene; V was cut back by 3 bases and J by 3 bases. From germline, CDR1 is SGHNT and CDR2 YYREEE (reference sequence). The length of the CDR3 is 15 residues. The primer mix had 60 Vbeta and 13 Jbeta primers. This table comes from immunoSEQ multiplex PCR, and its TCRdb copy is limited to in-frame clones, with some not included. The sample yields about 150,000 clones, around 70% seen once. The sample was PBMCs. V usage is TRBV5-4 and J usage is TRBJ2-7; 9 bases align to TRBD2. This clonotype was sampled from a man aged 30 to 45 in good health and CMV-seronegative. This chain's CDR3 is CASSSGSRGGYEQYF. The CDR3 DNA is TGTGCCAGCAGCTCGGGGTCGCGGGGGGGCTACGAGCAGTACTTC.